These 7 T cell receptor beta chains came from one sample sequenced in a study of blood T cell repertoires in COVID-19. Clones were read by immunoSEQ multiplex PCR, and TCRdb kept only the in-frame ones, dropping some. The sample has some 120,000 clones, 83% seen once. Specimen: peripheral blood. These receptors came from a man aged 80 or over with active or convalescent COVID-19.

The V gene is TRBV6-5, the J gene TRBJ2-5, with 10 bases identical to TRBD1. Germline loops: CDR1 MNHEY, CDR2 SVGAGI. Trimming removed 6 bases from V and 5 bases from J; junction bases left unmatched: 3. The CDR3 contains 13 residues. This chain's CDR3 is CASRDRGEETQYF. The CDR3 nucleotides are TGTGCCAGCAGGGACAGGGGGGAGGAGACCCAGTACTTC.

This chain uses TRBV11-1 with TRBJ2-5; TRBD1 agrees at 7 bases. The CDR3 spans 15 residues. From germline, CDR1 is SGHAT and CDR2 FQDESV (reference sequence). The trim removed 1 base at V and 5 bases at J, leaving 7 bases unmatched. The CDR3 region is CASSLEQGIRETQYF. CDR3 DNA sequence: TGTGCCAGCAGCTTAGAACAGGGGATCCGGGAGACCCAGTACTTC.

As regards this clone: At one end the junction does not follow the germline gene, possibly because of a read error. V usage is TRBV11-3 and J usage is TRBJ2-1; D not resolved. This CDR3 region has 11 residues. CDR1 SGHNT and CDR2 YENEEA come from the germline V gene. DNA of the CDR3: TGTGCCAGCAGCTCCTCCAATGAGCAGTTCTTC. This translates into CASSSSNEQFF.

The CDR3 bases are TGTGCCACCTCGGAGGTAAATCAGCCCCAGCATTTT. Encoded protein: CATSEVNQPQHF. The chain uses TRBV10-3 and TRBJ1-5; D gene uncertain. The V gene's germline CDR1 is ENHRY and CDR2 SYGVKD. V gave up 10 bases and J gave up 4 bases, with 11 bases separating them. This CDR3 comprises 12 residues.

Written as DNA, the CDR3 is TGTGCCAGTAGTATAAGAGGTGACTACGAGCAGTACTTC. As protein: CASSIRGDYEQYF. The chain joins TRBV19 to TRBJ2-7; D not certain. Germline V gene lookup returns CDR1 LNHDA and CDR2 SQIVND (reference sequence). The CDR3 length is 13 residues. The V end was cut by 2 bases, the J end by 3 bases, with 8 bases between.

This clone turned up a few times. The rearrangement links TRBV18 to TRBJ1-5, with 10 bases identical to TRBD1. CDR3 length: 16 residues. V trimming: 2 bases; J trimming: 6 bases; junction bases outside the gene matches: 7. CDR1 and CDR2 from the germline V gene are KGHSH and LQKENI. CDR3 sequence: CASSPGTGVLAQPQHF. The CDR3 region has the DNA TGTGCCAGCTCACCAGGGACAGGGGTTCTAGCTCAGCCCCAGCATTTT.

The chain employs TRBV5-1 and TRBJ1-6; no clear D gene. Germline V gives CDR1 SGHRS, CDR2 YFSETQ. The CDR3 runs 16 residues. Trimming shortened V by 1 base and J by 0 bases, and 8 bases separated the two germline ends. This CDR3 reads CASSLSSSSYNSPLHF. DNA for the CDR3: TGCGCCAGCAGCTTGTCCTCCAGCTCCTATAATTCACCCCTCCACTTT.